This paragraph covers one T cell receptor (beta chain) sequence. Germline V lookup: CDR1 PRHDT, CDR2 FYEKMQ (reference sequence). V was pared by 5 bases and J by 8 bases, with 14 bases of the junction left unmatched. The CDR3 contains 15 residues. The data were taken from a study of T cell changes during pregnancy in multiple sclerosis. Some clones are missing from TCRdb's copy, which holds only in-frame ones; the method was immunoSEQ multiplex PCR. This sample has 40,000 to 50,000 clones, with almost 95% found just once. This TCR was sampled from a female donor with multiple sclerosis, enrolled in a pregnancy study. The chain has TRBV13 and TRBJ1-2; TRBD1 aligns across 7 bases. The material was CD8+ T cells from peripheral blood mononuclear cells, obtained in the third trimester of pregnancy. In DNA, the CDR3 is TGTGCCAGCAGCATAGAAGGGGGCGGGATGCTAGGCTACACCTTC. It encodes CASSIEGGGMLGYTF.